This passage covers 5 T cell receptor beta chains from one sample sequenced in a study of blood T cells in healthy people across ages. Combining a sample-barcoded 5' primer with a J-beta primer mix, a second PCR ran for roughly 7 to 12 cycles. Using its own MiXCR run on the 5' RACE reads, TCRdb lists one record per CDR3 protein. The sample consists of some 940,000 distinct CDR3 sequences, 25% to 35% of them appearing once. These same data were also listed under a study on T cells of mothers and their children.

Material for sequencing was blood. The source is a woman between 40 and 55 years old in good health.

Comment on this clonotype: One base away lies a much larger clone, so this may be a sequencing read error. CDR3 coding DNA: TGTGCCAGCAACCCGGGGGCCACCTGCGAGCAGTACTTC. It specifies CASNPGATCEQYF. The chain links TRBV2 to TRBJ2-7; D possibly matches TRBD1 or TRBD2 (6 bases each). The V gene lost 7 bases and the J gene lost 6 bases, with 16 bases spanning the gap. From germline, CDR1 is SNHLY and CDR2 FYNNEI. The CDR3 loop spans 13 amino acids.

This sequence joins TRBV5-4 and TRBJ2-1; possibly TRBD1 for D (5 bases). The CDR3 has 14 residues. The germline gives CDR1 SGHNT, CDR2 YYREEE (reference sequence). V lost 4 bases to trimming and J lost 2 bases, with 10 bases between them. The CDR3 sequence is CASSPRVPYNEQFF. The DNA of the CDR3 is TGTGCCAGCAGCCCCAGGGTTCCCTACAATGAGCAGTTCTTC.

This clonotype was seen more than once but under ten times. The chain couples TRBV20-1 to TRBJ2-3; 7 bases fit TRBD2. Germline V gene data show CDR1 as DFQATT and CDR2 as SNEGSKA (reference sequence). The CDR3 sequence is 14 residues long. V was pared by 7 bases and J by 1 base, with 8 bases of the junction left unmatched. CDR3 in amino acids: CSVREGAGTDTQYF. In nucleotides, the CDR3 is TGCAGTGTAAGGGAGGGCGCCGGCACAGATACGCAGTATTTT.

The table lists this clonotype with a few counts. The CDR3: CASSRTGGEYYGYTF. For the CDR3, the DNA is TGTGCCAGCAGCCGCACAGGGGGCGAATACTATGGCTACACCTTC. The rearrangement joins TRBV6-2 or TRBV6-3 to TRBJ1-2, with 9 bases lining up with TRBD1. V trimming: 6 bases; J trimming: 3 bases; junction bases outside the gene matches: 8. This CDR3 contains 15 residues. Germline values: CDR1 MNHEY, CDR2 SVGEGT.

This CDR3 reads CASSPKEKLFF. The CDR3 bases are TGTGCCAGCAGCCCGAAAGAAAAACTGTTTTTT. The chain couples TRBV7-8 to TRBJ1-4, with D uncertain. V lost 5 bases to trimming and J lost 8 bases, with 6 bases between them. The CDR3 covers 11 residues. Germline CDR1 and CDR2: SGHVS and FQNEAQ.